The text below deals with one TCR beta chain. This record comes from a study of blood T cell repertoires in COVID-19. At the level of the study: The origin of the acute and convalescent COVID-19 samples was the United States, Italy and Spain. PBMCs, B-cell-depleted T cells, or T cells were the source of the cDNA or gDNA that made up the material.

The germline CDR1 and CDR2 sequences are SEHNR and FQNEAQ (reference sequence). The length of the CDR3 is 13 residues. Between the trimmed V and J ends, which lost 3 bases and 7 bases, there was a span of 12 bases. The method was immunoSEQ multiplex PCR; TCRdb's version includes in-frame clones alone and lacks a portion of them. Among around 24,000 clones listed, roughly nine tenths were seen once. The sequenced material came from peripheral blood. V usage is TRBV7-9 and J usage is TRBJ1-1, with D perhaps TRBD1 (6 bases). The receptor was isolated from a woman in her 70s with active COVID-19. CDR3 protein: CASSLAGDIEAFF. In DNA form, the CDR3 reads TGTGCCAGCAGCTTGGCAGGGGACATTGAAGCTTTCTTT.